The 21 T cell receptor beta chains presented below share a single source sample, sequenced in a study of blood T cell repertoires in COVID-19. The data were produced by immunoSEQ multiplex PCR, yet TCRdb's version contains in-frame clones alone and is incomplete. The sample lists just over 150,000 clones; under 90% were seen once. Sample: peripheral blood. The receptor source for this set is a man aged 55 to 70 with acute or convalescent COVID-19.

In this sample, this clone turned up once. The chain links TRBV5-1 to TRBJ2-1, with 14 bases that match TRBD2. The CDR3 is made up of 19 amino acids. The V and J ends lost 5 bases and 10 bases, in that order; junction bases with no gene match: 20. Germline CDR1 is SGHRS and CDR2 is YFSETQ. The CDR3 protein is CASRDAGTSGRLGFREQFF. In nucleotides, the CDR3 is TGCGCCAGCAGGGATGCCGGGACTAGCGGGAGATTGGGCTTCAGGGAGCAGTTCTTC.

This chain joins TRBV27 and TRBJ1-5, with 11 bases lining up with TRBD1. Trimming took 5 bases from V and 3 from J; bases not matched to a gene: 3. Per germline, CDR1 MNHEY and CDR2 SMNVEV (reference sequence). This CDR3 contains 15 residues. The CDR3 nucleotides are TGTGCCAGCAGTCCGGACAGGGGGCCCAATCAGCCCCAGCATTTT. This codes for CASSPDRGPNQPQHF.

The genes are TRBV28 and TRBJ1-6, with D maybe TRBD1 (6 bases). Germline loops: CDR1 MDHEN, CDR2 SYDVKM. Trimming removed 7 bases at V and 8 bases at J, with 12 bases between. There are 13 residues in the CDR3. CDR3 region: CASTWGPDSPLHF. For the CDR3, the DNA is TGTGCCAGCACGTGGGGGCCGGATTCACCCCTCCACTTT. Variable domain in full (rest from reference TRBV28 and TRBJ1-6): DVKVTQSSRYLVKRTGEKVFLECVQDMDHENMFWYRQDPGLGLRLIYFSYDVKMKEKGDIPEGYSVSREKKERFSLILESASTNQTSMYLCASTWGPDSPLHFGNGTRLTVT.

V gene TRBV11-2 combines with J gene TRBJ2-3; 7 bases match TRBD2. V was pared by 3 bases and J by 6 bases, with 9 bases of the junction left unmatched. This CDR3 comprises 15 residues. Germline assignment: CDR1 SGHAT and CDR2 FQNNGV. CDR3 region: CASSFRGRAWDTQYF. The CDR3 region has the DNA TGTGCCAGCAGCTTCCGAGGGAGGGCCTGGGATACGCAGTATTTT.

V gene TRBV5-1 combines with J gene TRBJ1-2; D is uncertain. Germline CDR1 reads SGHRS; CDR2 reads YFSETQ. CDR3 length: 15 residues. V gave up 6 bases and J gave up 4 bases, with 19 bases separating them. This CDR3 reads CASTKGEVRPYGYTF. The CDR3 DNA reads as TGCGCCAGCACCAAAGGAGAGGTTAGGCCCTATGGCTACACCTTC. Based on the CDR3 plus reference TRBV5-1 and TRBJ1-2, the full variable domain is KAGVTQTPRYLIKTRGQQVTLSCSPISGHRSVSWYQQTPGQGLQFLFEYFSETQRNKGNFPGRFSGRQFSNSRSEMNVSTLELGDSALYLCASTKGEVRPYGYTFGSGTRLTVV.

The CDR3 region has the DNA TGCAGCGTTGTCGGGATACGCTACGAGCAGTACTTC. It translates to CSVVGIRYEQYF. The V call is TRBV29-1, the J call TRBJ2-7, with D possibly being TRBD2 (5 bases). The germline V gene has CDR1 SQVTM and CDR2 ANQGSEA. With 4 bases removed from V and 3 bases from J, the gap between germline ends came to 10 bases. The CDR3 covers 12 residues.

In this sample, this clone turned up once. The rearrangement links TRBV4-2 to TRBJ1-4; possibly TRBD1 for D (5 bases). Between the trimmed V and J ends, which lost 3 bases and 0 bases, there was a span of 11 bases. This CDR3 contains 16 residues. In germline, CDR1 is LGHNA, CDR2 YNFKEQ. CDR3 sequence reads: CASSQEPGTTNEKLFF. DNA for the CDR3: TGTGCCAGCAGCCAGGAGCCAGGGACAACTAATGAAAAACTGTTTTTT.

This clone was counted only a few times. The CDR3: CASFTRGVIGYTF. The CDR3 coding sequence is TGTGCCAGCTTTACCAGGGGGGTTATTGGCTACACCTTC. This chain joins TRBV6-5 and TRBJ1-2, with 7 bases that match TRBD1. Germline CDR1 and CDR2: MNHEY and SVGAGI. The length of the CDR3 is 13 residues. Germline trimming cut 8 bases from V and 7 bases from J; bases unmatched to any gene: 10.

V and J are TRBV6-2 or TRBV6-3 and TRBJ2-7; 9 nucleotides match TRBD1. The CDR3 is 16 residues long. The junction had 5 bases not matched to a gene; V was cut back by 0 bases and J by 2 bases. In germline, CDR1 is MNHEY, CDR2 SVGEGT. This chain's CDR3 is CASSYSPGTGTYEQYF. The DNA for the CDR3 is TGTGCCAGCAGTTACTCGCCTGGGACAGGGACCTACGAGCAGTACTTC.

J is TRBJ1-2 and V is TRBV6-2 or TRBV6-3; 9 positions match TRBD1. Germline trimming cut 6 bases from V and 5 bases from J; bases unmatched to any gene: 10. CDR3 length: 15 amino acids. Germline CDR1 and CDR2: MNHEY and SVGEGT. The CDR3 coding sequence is TGTGCCAGCAGACCTTCGACAGGGGGTTTATATGGCTACACCTTC. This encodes CASRPSTGGLYGYTF.

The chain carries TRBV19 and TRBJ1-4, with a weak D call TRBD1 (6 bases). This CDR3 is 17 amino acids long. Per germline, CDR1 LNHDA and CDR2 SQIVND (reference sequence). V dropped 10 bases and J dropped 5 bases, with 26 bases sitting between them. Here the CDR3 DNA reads TGTGCCACTAGCTTCAGACTTAAGGGGGTGCCAAATGAAAAACTGTTTTTT. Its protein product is CATSFRLKGVPNEKLFF.

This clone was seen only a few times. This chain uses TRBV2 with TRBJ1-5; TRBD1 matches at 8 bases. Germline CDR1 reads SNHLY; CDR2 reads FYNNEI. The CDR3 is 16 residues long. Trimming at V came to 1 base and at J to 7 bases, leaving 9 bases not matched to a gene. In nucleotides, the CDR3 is TGTGCCAGCAGTGAAGAGCAGGGGGCGCGGGGACAGCCCCAGCATTTT. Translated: CASSEEQGARGQPQHF.

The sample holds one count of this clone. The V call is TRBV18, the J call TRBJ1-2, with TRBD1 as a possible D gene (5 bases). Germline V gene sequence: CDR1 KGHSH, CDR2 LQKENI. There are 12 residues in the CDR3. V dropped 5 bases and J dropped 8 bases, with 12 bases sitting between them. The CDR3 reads CASSGAEEGYTF. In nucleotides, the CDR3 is TGTGCCAGCTCAGGGGCAGAGGAAGGCTACACCTTC.

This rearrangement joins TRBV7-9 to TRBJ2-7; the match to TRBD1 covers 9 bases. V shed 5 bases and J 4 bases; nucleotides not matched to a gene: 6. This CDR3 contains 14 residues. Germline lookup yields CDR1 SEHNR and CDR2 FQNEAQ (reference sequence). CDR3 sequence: CASSPSDRGYEQYF. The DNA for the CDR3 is TGTGCCAGCAGCCCCAGCGACAGGGGGTACGAGCAGTACTTC.

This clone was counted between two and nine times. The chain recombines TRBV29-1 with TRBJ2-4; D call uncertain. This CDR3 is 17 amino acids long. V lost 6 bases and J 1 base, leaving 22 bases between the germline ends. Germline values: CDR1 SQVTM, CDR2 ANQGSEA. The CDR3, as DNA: TGCAGCGTCATAACTGCCTCTACCGGCAGGGCCAAAAACATTCAGTACTTC. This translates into CSVITASTGRAKNIQYF.

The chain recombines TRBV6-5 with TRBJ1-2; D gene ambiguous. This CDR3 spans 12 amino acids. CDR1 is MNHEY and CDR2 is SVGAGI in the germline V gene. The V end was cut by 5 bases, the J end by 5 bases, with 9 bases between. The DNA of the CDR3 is TGTGCCAGCAGTATCCCCGGGTATGGCTACACCTTC. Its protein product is CASSIPGYGYTF.

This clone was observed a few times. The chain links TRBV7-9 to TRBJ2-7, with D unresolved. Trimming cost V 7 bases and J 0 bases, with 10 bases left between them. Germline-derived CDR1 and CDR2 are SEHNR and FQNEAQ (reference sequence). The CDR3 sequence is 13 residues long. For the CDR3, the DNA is TGTGCCAGCACCGACTGGAGCTCCTACGAGCAGTACTTC. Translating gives CASTDWSSYEQYF. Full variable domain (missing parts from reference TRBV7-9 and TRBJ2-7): DTGVSQNPRHKITKRGQNVTFRCDPISEHNRLYWYRQTLGQGPEFLTYFQNEAQLEKSRLLSDRFSAERPKGSFSTLEIQRTEQGDSAMYLCASTDWSSYEQYFGPGTRLTVT.

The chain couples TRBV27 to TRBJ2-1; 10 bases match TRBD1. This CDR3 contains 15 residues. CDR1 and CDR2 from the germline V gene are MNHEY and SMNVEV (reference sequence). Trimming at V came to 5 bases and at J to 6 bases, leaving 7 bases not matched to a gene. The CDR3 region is CASSQVGQGGNEQFF. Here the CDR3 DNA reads TGTGCCAGCAGTCAAGTAGGACAGGGGGGCAATGAGCAGTTCTTC.

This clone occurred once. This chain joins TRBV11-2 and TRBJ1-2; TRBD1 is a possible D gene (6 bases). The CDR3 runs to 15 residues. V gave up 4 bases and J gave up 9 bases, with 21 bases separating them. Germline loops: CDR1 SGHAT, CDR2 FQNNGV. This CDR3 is CASSSRWRGLQSYTF. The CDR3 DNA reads TGTGCCAGCAGCTCTAGATGGCGGGGGCTCCAGAGCTACACCTTC.

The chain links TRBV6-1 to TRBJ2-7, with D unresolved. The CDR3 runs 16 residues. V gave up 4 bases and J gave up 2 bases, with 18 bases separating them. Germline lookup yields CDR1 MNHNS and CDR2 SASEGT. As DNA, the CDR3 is TGTGCCAGCAGTGTTCCTATCTCCCCCCTTACCTACGAGCAGTACTTC. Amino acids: CASSVPISPLTYEQYF.

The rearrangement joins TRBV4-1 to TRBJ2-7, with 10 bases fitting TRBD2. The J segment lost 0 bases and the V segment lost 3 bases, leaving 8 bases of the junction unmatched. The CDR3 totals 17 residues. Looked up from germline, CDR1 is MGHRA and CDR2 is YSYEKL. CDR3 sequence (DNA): TGCGCCAGCAGCCAGGACCCTAGCGGGGGCTTCTCCTACGAGCAGTACTTC. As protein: CASSQDPSGGFSYEQYF.